This T cell receptor beta chain appears in the sequencing data of a study of OX40 agonist ivuxolimab in advanced cancers. Looking at the study overall: The costimulatory receptor OX40 (CD134) was targeted by ivuxolimab, a fully human IgG2 agonistic monoclonal antibody. Intravenous ivuxolimab was administered to patients every 2 weeks at six dose levels: 0.01, 0.1, 0.3, 1.5, 3 and 10 mg/kg. Among the roughly 52 dose-escalation patients, some 19 had hepatocellular carcinoma, roughly 15 melanoma, 9 renal cell carcinoma and 9 head and neck cancer. In the dose-escalation cohort, more than 75% of patients were male, and the mean age was around 60 years, with a range of 23 to 79. Prior anti-PD-1, anti-PD-L1 or anti-CTLA-4 therapy was permitted, and approximately 39% of dose-escalation patients had received checkpoint inhibitors. Partial responses occurred in three dose-escalation patients, of whom one had hepatocellular carcinoma and two had cutaneous melanoma. Peripheral TCRbeta sequencing was intended to test whether TCR sequence diversity was altered and clonal T-cell expansion was caused by ivuxolimab. The monotherapy dose-escalation portion (N ≈ 50 patients) of the phase I ivuxolimab trial is reported in the paper. Results and caveats for the whole study, not just this receptor: Partial responders in the 0.1-3.0 mg/kg groups had among the lowest normalized peripheral clonal expansion, especially among CD8+ T cells. Low levels of normalized T-cell clonal expansion were also seen in some patients who did not respond. After ivuxolimab, more expanded clones were found on average in CD8+ T cells than in CD4+ T cells. The antigen specificity of the peripheral T cells that underwent clonal expansion was not determined. At doses from 0.1 to 3.0 mg/kg, clonal expansion was seen in both CD4+ and CD8+ blood T cells between baseline and week 6.

The trim is 0 bases for V and 4 bases for J, with a gap of 4 bases between the germline ends. The CDR3 holds 13 amino acids from the cysteine to the phenylalanine. This entry keeps only the CDR3 DNA: 39 bases, framed from base 1. CDR1 and CDR2 are read off the germline V gene (reference sequence) as SGHNT and YYREEE. To sequence the TCRbeta CDR3 region, genomic DNA was isolated from the sorted cells. TCRbeta CDR3 regions were sequenced using the immunoSEQ Assay. Not all clones reach the TCRdb copy of this immuneACCESS table, which keeps in-frame sequences only. Checked studies attribute under half of the gap to unresolved V genes and leave the rest unexplained. Here the sample has tens of thousands of clones; nearly 75% occur a single time. The ten biggest clones cover around 18% of the sample. A word on this clone: Its antigen target is currently unknown. Per-base quality was not reported, and no clone a single base away is much larger than it.

Patients with a history of autoimmune disease or receiving systemic immunosuppression were excluded from the trial. Peripheral blood for TCR sequencing was collected from all dose cohorts at baseline, on cycle 4 day 1, and on cycle 7 day 1. Samples came from an open-label, multicenter, first-in-human phase I dose-escalation trial of ivuxolimab. Adults with locally advanced or metastatic head and neck squamous cell, hepatocellular, melanoma or renal cell carcinoma were enrolled in the trial. Before TCR sequencing, CD4+ T cells and CD8+ T cells from peripheral blood were sorted into separate populations.

The chain links TRBV5-4 with TRBJ2-2, with the identity of the D gene unclear. The specimen comprised CD4+ or CD8+ T cells sorted from blood, sampled in a trial of the OX40 agonist ivuxolimab. The sequence derives from an adult with an advanced solid tumor such as melanoma, head and neck, liver or kidney cancer. The DNA sequence is as follows: TGTGCCAGCAGCTTGGTGGCCACCGGGGAGCTGTTTTTT. Translation gives CASSLVATGELFF.